The source of this T cell receptor beta chain is a study of T cells in Graves' hyperthyroidism and ophthalmopathy. Study results and caveats: Most thyroid-expanded clonotypes above 0.001 were also found in blood. A 13 V-J signature model discriminated ophthalmopathy versus stable hyperthyroidism.

This clonotype has ten or more counts. Its antigen is as yet unknown. Authors of the study amplified TCR beta CDR3 regions from RNA transcripts. When the TCR CDR3 underwent first-round RT-PCR, the HTBI primer set was used. One entry per CDR3 protein, called by TCRdb with MiXCR from the multiplex PCR reads. Here the sample spans 500,000 to 600,000 distinct CDR3 sequences, 35% to 50% being singletons. Uncontrolled infection, other autoimmune disease, pregnancy or lactation disqualified patients from enrolment. The V gene's germline CDR1 is MNHEY and CDR2 SVGAGI. V trimming: 0 bases; J trimming: 7 bases; junction bases outside the gene matches: 5. This CDR3 comprises 16 residues.

The V and J genes are TRBV6-5 and TRBJ1-6; 8 nucleotides match TRBD1. The sequence came from an adult woman with Graves' disease, either hyperthyroidism or ophthalmopathy (not recorded which). Sequences were obtained from peripheral blood or thyroid tissue (not recorded which). This chain's CDR3 is CASSYSLDRDNSPLHF. CDR3 nucleotide sequence: TGTGCCAGCAGTTACTCTCTGGACAGGGACAATTCACCCCTCCACTTT.